Listed below are T cell receptor beta chains from one sample, sequenced in a study of T cells in Graves' hyperthyroidism and ophthalmopathy. Via MiXCR, TCRdb re-called the multiplex PCR reads, giving one row per CDR3 protein. This table has over 300,000 distinct CDR3 sequences, about 14% appearing once. Specimen: blood. The receptor set was obtained from a woman aged 60-75 years with Graves' hyperthyroidism. Both conserved end residues are part of each CDR3. The D gene is left open where the match is weak. Rows give clone size only sometimes, using once, few, many, or a class for an expanded clone.

j_gene | len | v_gene | d_gene | abundance | CDR3aa | CDR3nt
TRBJ2-3 | 14 | TRBV2 | TRBD1 | many | CASTNDRGMGTQYF | TGTGCCAGCACCAACGACAGGGGAATGGGTACGCAGTATTTT
TRBJ2-7 | 13 | TRBV28 | TRBD1 | many | CASKQGALFEQYF | TGTGCCAGCAAACAGGGGGCCTTGTTCGAGCAGTACTTC
TRBJ1-5 | 14 | TRBV10-2 | TRBD1 | many | CASRPGGSNQPQHF | TGCGCCAGCAGGCCAGGGGGAAGCAATCAGCCCCAGCATTTT
TRBJ1-1 | 14 | TRBV4-1 | NA | NA | CASSQGLWNTEAFF | TGCGCCAGCAGCCAAGGACTCTGGAACACTGAAGCTTTCTTT
TRBJ1-2 | 12 | TRBV3-1 | NA | many | CASATRAYGYTF | TGTGCCAGTGCTACACGGGCCTATGGCTACACCTTC
TRBJ2-1 | 18 | TRBV7-3 | NA | many | CASSLQSGGRGSYNEQFF | TGTGCCAGCAGCTTACAATCCGGAGGGAGGGGGTCCTACAATGAGCAGTTCTTC
TRBJ2-7 | 11 | TRBV6-1 | NA | many | CASSFLHEQYF | TGTGCCAGCAGCTTTTTGCACGAGCAGTACTTC
TRBJ2-7 | 16 | TRBV5-5 | TRBD2 | many | CASSREREELGYEQYF | TGTGCCAGCAGCAGAGAGCGGGAAGAGCTCGGCTACGAGCAGTACTTC
TRBJ1-2 | 13 | TRBV29-1 | TRBD1 | many | CSVRTGGVYGYTF | TGCAGCGTTCGGACAGGGGGTGTCTATGGCTACACCTTC
TRBJ2-3 | 14 | TRBV20-1 | NA | many | CSAPDGRSTDTQYF | TGCAGTGCACCTGACGGGAGAAGCACAGATACGCAGTATTTT
TRBJ1-1 | 15 | TRBV27 | NA | many | CASSLTVGRNTEAFF | TGTGCCAGCAGTTTGACAGTGGGTAGGAACACTGAAGCTTTCTTT
TRBJ2-7 | 17 | TRBV5-1 | TRBD1 | many | CASSLISTGTVIYEQYF | TGCGCCAGCAGCCTAATTAGTACCGGGACAGTAATCTACGAGCAGTACTTC
TRBJ2-7 | 13 | TRBV6-2/TRBV6-3 | TRBD1 | NA | CASSEGAAYGQYF | TGTGCCAGCAGCGAGGGGGCTGCCTACGGGCAGTACTTC
TRBJ2-7 | 13 | TRBV10-3 | TRBD2 | many | CAIGTSGSYEQYF | TGTGCCATCGGAACTAGCGGGAGCTACGAGCAGTACTTC
TRBJ2-7 | 16 | TRBV19 | NA | NA | CASSTGGQSPRGEQYF | TGTGCCAGTAGTACTGGGGGCCAATCCCCAAGGGGCGAGCAGTACTTC
TRBJ2-5 | 14 | TRBV7-7 | NA | many | CASSPAGRQETQYF | TGTGCTAGCAGCCCAGCCGGACGGCAAGAAACCCAGTACTTC
TRBJ2-1 | 16 | TRBV11-2 | TRBD1 | few | CASSLRVTGGVNEQFF | TGTGCCAGCAGCCTCCGGGTGACAGGGGGCGTCAATGAGCAGTTCTTC
TRBJ2-7 | 14 | TRBV19 | NA | few | CASKGPGSSYEQYF | TGTGCCAGTAAAGGGCCAGGGAGCTCCTACGAGCAGTACTTC
TRBJ2-7 | 16 | TRBV11-3 | TRBD2 | many | CASSPAGSGSNNEQYF | TGTGCCAGCAGCCCCGCAGGTAGCGGGAGTAACAACGAGCAGTACTTC
TRBJ1-1 | 13 | TRBV11-2 | TRBD1 | NA | CASSSRQGGEAFF | TGTGCCAGCAGCTCGAGACAGGGGGGTGAAGCTTTCTTT
TRBJ2-5 | 15 | TRBV29-1 | TRBD2 | many | CSVTPLAGVGETQYF | TGCAGCGTGACCCCACTAGCGGGAGTAGGAGAGACCCAGTACTTC
TRBJ2-1 | 15 | TRBV6-1 | TRBD2 | few | CASSPGTSGNNEQFF | TGTGCCAGCAGTCCCGGGACTAGCGGAAACAATGAGCAGTTCTTC
TRBJ1-2 | 14 | TRBV4-1 | NA | NA | CASSNRQTSYGYTF | TGCGCCAGCAGCAACAGACAGACGTCCTATGGCTACACCTTC
TRBJ2-7 | 12 | TRBV30 | NA | many | CAWGASRTEQYF | TGTGCCTGGGGTGCCAGTCGTACGGAGCAGTACTTC
TRBJ2-1 | 16 | TRBV11-2 | TRBD2 | NA | CASSLEAGVNYNEQFF | TGTGCCAGCAGCTTAGAGGCGGGAGTTAACTACAATGAGCAGTTCTTC
TRBJ2-2 | 15 | TRBV5-1 | TRBD1 | few | CASSLGQGAVGELFF | TGCGCCAGCAGCTTGGGACAGGGGGCCGTCGGGGAGCTGTTTTTT
TRBJ2-2 | 14 | TRBV11-3 | NA | many | CASSLVGGYGELFF | TGTGCCAGCAGCTTAGTCGGGGGCTACGGGGAGCTGTTTTTT
TRBJ2-4 | 16 | TRBV5-1 | TRBD1 | NA | CASSLGDRGAKNIQYF | TGCGCCAGCAGCTTGGGGGACAGGGGAGCCAAAAACATTCAGTACTTC
TRBJ2-1 | 14 | TRBV12-3/TRBV12-4 | TRBD2 | few | CASSPGLSDNEQFF | TGTGCCAGCAGCCCGGGACTAAGCGACAATGAGCAGTTCTTC
TRBJ2-1 | 14 | TRBV29-1 | TRBD2 | many | CSVTGTSGRNEQFF | TGCAGCGTAACCGGGACTAGCGGGAGGAATGAGCAGTTCTTC
TRBJ2-1 | 18 | TRBV6-1 | TRBD1 | many | CASSQAFGQGRGYNEQFF | TGTGCCAGCAGTCAAGCGTTTGGACAGGGGAGAGGCTACAATGAGCAGTTCTTC
TRBJ2-7 | 13 | TRBV27 | NA | NA | CASSLVADHEQYF | TGTGCCAGCAGCCTCGTGGCCGACCACGAGCAGTACTTC
TRBJ1-2 | 16 | TRBV19 | TRBD1 | many | CASSTTYLDRVYGYTF | TGTGCCAGTAGTACTACGTACCTCGACAGGGTCTATGGCTACACCTTC
TRBJ2-4 | 16 | TRBV4-2 | NA | few | CASSQDFRQAGDIQYF | TGTGCCAGCAGCCAAGATTTTAGGCAGGCCGGGGACATTCAGTACTTC
TRBJ2-7 | 16 | TRBV5-1 | TRBD1 | many | CASSPGQGWSSYEQYF | TGCGCCAGCAGCCCGGGACAGGGGTGGAGCTCCTACGAGCAGTACTTC
TRBJ1-5 | 13 | TRBV19 | NA | NA | CASSISGGQPQHF | TGTGCCAGTAGTATAAGTGGGGGCCAGCCCCAGCATTTT
TRBJ2-1 | 14 | TRBV18 | NA | many | CASSPSTPRSEQFF | TGTGCCAGCTCACCCTCGACTCCGAGGAGTGAGCAGTTCTTC
TRBJ2-1 | 12 | TRBV19 | NA | few | CASSIPYNEQFF | TGTGCCAGTAGTATCCCCTACAATGAGCAGTTCTTC
TRBJ2-2 | 18 | TRBV5-1 | TRBD2 | many | CASSLDRASGSLSGELFF | TGCGCCAGCAGCTTGGATAGGGCTAGCGGGAGTCTGTCCGGGGAGCTGTTTTTT
TRBJ2-2 | 14 | TRBV19 | NA | few | CASSMFGDTGELFF | TGTGCCAGTAGTATGTTCGGGGACACCGGGGAGCTGTTTTTT
TRBJ2-3 | 13 | TRBV4-1 | NA | many | CASSRSATDTQYF | TGCGCCAGCAGCCGAAGCGCCACAGATACGCAGTATTTT
TRBJ1-2 | 12 | TRBV27 | NA | many | CASRRANYGYTF | TGTGCCAGCAGACGGGCCAACTATGGCTACACCTTC
TRBJ2-7 | 14 | TRBV6-2/TRBV6-3 | NA | NA | CASSYSTESYEQYF | TGTGCCAGCAGTTACTCGACAGAGAGCTACGAGCAGTACTTC
TRBJ2-1 | 16 | TRBV11-1 | NA | NA | CASSPGARLSYNEQFF | TGTGCCAGCAGCCCAGGGGCTCGCTTGTCCTACAATGAGCAGTTCTTC
TRBJ2-7 | 15 | TRBV20-1 | TRBD2 | many | CSARDRTSHSYEQYF | TGCAGTGCTAGAGATCGGACTAGCCATTCCTACGAGCAGTACTTC
TRBJ2-1 | 15 | TRBV24-1 | NA | many | CATSESSVHYNEQFF | TGTGCCACCAGTGAATCTAGCGTACACTACAATGAGCAGTTCTTC